This T cell receptor (beta chain) was profiled in a study of graft-versus-host responses after intestinal transplantation. CDR1 and CDR2 from the germline V gene are SGHAT and FQNNGV. This CDR3 is built from 12 residues. The V and J ends lost 6 bases and 2 bases respectively, with 8 bases between them. TCRdb's copy holds only in-frame clones and misses some; the assay was immunoSEQ multiplex PCR. The sample lists approximately 86,000 clones, 85% to 95% occurring once. Regarding this clone: The antigen remains undetermined.

This sequence joins TRBV11-2 and TRBJ2-7; no firm D call. Sample: unstimulated CD8+ T cells sorted from spleen or lymph node cells, taken before transplant. The TCR originated in a human donor who was the organ donor for an intestinal transplant. CDR3 bases: TGTGCCAGCAGTCCCATCACCTACGAGCAGTACTTC. It is translated as CASSPITYEQYF.